This TCR beta chain was captured in a study of CD8 T cells in Susac syndrome. Broader study findings: TCR sequencing and HLA analysis covered a relatively small number of individuals.

An input of about 0.5 to 1 ug of RNA was subjected to reverse transcription using random hexamers. By means of immunoSEQ multiplex PCR, TCR beta CDR3 spanning 54 Vbeta and 13 Jbeta underwent amplification. MiXCR, applied by TCRdb to the immunoSEQ multiplex PCR reads, yields one record per CDR3 protein. The data contain over 200,000 distinct CDR3 sequences, approximately 95% of them singletons. Treatment-naive patients with stable or active relapsing-remitting disease served as multiple sclerosis controls. TEMRA cells were FACS-enriched, while CD8+ and CD4+ T cells were negatively isolated. As to this clonotype: What it binds is unknown.

The CDR3 spans 13 residues. Germline V gives CDR1 SNHLY, CDR2 FYNNEI. V lost 4 bases, J lost 3 bases, and 10 bases lay in between. This receptor was taken from a human donor with multiple sclerosis. The specimen sequenced was CD4+ T cells from PBMCs. This chain connects TRBV2 to TRBJ2-7, with D possibly matching TRBD1 (5 bases). Here the CDR3 DNA reads TGTGCCAGCAGTGTGGCAGGGAACTACGAGCAGTACTTC. Its protein product is CASSVAGNYEQYF.